This T cell receptor (beta chain) appears in the sequencing data of a study of blood T cell repertoires in COVID-19. Looking at the study overall: Researchers got acute and convalescent COVID-19 samples from the United States, Italy and Spain.

This CDR3 spans 13 amino acids. V was shortened by 3 bases and J by 6 bases, with 12 bases between the two germline ends. Germline V lookup: CDR1 SGHTA, CDR2 FQGNSA. In the source study's methods: Reference gene primer amplification in the assay estimated nucleated cell counts. The table came from immunoSEQ multiplex PCR; TCRdb's copy has only in-frame clones and leaves some out. The V and J calls and clone size are taken from that table; D and trimming were inferred from the DNA. This sample has about 180,000 clones; 86% occur once, and the top ten carry around 21%. This sequence originates from a man in his 70s with active or convalescent COVID-19. V is TRBV7-2 and J is TRBJ2-7; D possibly corresponds to TRBD1 (5 bases). The sample was peripheral blood. CDR3 in DNA: TGTGCCAGCAGCTTTTCAGGGTCCGGCGAGCAGTACTTC. Translating it yields CASSFSGSGEQYF.